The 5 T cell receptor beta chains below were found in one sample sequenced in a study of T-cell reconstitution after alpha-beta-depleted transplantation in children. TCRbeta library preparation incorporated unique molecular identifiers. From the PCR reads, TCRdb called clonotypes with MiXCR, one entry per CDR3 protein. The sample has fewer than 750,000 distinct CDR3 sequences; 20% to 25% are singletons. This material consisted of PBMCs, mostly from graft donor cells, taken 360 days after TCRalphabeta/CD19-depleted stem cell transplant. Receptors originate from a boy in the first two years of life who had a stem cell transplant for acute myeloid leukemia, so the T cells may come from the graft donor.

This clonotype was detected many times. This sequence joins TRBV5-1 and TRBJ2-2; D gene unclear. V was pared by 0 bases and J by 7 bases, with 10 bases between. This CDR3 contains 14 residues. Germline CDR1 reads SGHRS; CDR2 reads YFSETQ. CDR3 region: CASSLDVGGGELFF. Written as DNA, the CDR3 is TGCGCCAGCAGCTTGGACGTGGGCGGCGGGGAGCTGTTTTTT.

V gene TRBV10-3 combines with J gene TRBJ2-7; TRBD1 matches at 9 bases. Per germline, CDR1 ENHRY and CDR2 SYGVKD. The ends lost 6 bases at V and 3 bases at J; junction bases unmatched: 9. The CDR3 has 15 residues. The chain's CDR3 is CAISLGTGRSYEQYF. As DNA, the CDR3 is TGTGCCATCAGCCTTGGGACAGGGAGGAGCTACGAGCAGTACTTC.

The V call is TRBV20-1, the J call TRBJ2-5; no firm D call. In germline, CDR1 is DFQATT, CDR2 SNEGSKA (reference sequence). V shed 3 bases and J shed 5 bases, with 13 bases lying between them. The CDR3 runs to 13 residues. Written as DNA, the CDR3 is TGCAGTGCTAGTCACACCCCGTCGGAGACCCAGTACTTC. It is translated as CSASHTPSETQYF.

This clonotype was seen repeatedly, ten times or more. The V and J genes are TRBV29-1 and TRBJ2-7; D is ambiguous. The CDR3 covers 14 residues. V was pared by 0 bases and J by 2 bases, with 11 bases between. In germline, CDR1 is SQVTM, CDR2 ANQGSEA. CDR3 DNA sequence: TGCAGCGTTGAAGAATTCGGCAGTCCCTACGAGCAGTACTTC. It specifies CSVEEFGSPYEQYF.

The chain's CDR3 is CASSKSGRWQPQHF. CDR3 coding DNA: TGTGCCAGCTCGAAAAGCGGGAGGTGGCAGCCCCAGCATTTT. The V gene is TRBV28, the J gene TRBJ1-5; no clear D gene. This CDR3 is built from 14 residues. CDR1 MDHEN and CDR2 SYDVKM come from the germline V gene. V lost 8 bases and J 7 bases, leaving 18 bases between the germline ends. The variable domain in full, completed from reference TRBV28 and TRBJ1-5, reads DVKVTQSSRYLVKRTGEKVFLECVQDMDHENMFWYRQDPGLGLRLIYFSYDVKMKEKGDIPEGYSVSREKKERFSLILESASTNQTSMYLCASSKSGRWQPQHFGDGTRLSIL.